This section outlines one TCR beta chain sequence together with its context. Which antigen it targets is not known. One base away there is no much larger clone; base qualities are not given. The data were obtained in a study of CD8+CD57+ T cells in acquired aplastic anemia (dated by TCRdb to 2016 to 2019). The study in broad terms: DNA extracted from sorted CD4+ and CD8+ cells had a mean of about 3.3 ug, with a range of about 0.2 to 30 ug. CD8+CD57+ expansion was defined as a frequency above the mean frequency observed in healthy subjects. Results and caveats for the whole study, not just this receptor: Between patients and healthy controls, no significant difference in CD8+ Simpson's diversity was found (P=0.060). Although 25 to 30 CD8+ CDR3 sequences were shared by patients and controls, these sequences appeared highly expressed in patients and within the immunodominant clones of patients.

Trimming removed 3 bases from V and 4 bases from J; the gene matches leave 2 bases unexplained. Measured from the cysteine to the phenylalanine, the CDR3 is 12 residues long. The CDR3 DNA has 36 bases and is translated from base 1. As encoded in the germline V gene (reference sequence), CDR1 is DFQATT while CDR2 is SNEGSKA. Profiling of TCR beta VDJ combinations and CDR3 sequences used genomic DNA as the template. An Illumina HiSeq 2000 was the platform used for TCR repertoire sequencing. For the original study's pipeline: TRBV/TRBJ rearrangement plots, CDR3 size and DJ length profiles, and Simpson's diversity index were used to evaluate the repertoires. Whichever DNA sequence was most abundant in the deep sequencing data was defined as the immunodominant clone. CDR3 amino acid sequences were checked for sharing across subjects and were also compared against the VDJdb database and published repertoires. The public sequencing data were trimmed at Q25 with fastp and processed into clonotypes with MiXCR by TCRdb, which kept only in-frame beta chains. Each CDR3 protein appears once, grouped with its most common genes and DNA. It is TCRdb's table, rather than the study itself, that gives the V and J calls and clone size. Recorded for this sample are under 150,000 distinct CDR3 sequences; about 40% of them occurred a single time. 2.6% of the sample rests with the top ten.

Flow cytometry had shown CD8+CD57+ cell expansion in the patients selected for sequencing. Severe acquired aplastic anemia was diagnosed in all patients according to International Study of Aplastic Anemia and Agranulocytosis and Camitta criteria. Patients had received no therapy at the time of blood sampling. TCR repertoires of sorted CD4+ and CD8+ blood T cells from severe aplastic anemia patients and healthy subjects were deep-sequenced in the study. In the USA, patient enrollment took place under clinicaltrials.gov protocols 00001620, 01623167, 00001397, 00071045, 00081523 and 00961064. Ficoll-Paque density gradient centrifugation was used to isolate peripheral blood mononuclear cells. CD4+ and CD8+ T cells were sorted by FACS or magnetic beads before DNA extraction.

The sample taken for sequencing was sorted CD4+, CD8+, or CD8+CD57+ T cells (not recorded which) from PBMCs. The receptor comes from a human donor with aplastic anemia. The chain is made from TRBV20-1 and TRBJ1-2; TRBD1 aligns with 7 central bases. The nucleotide sequence reads TGCAGTGCTAGTAGGGACAGCTATGGCTACACCTTC. Its protein product is CSASRDSYGYTF.